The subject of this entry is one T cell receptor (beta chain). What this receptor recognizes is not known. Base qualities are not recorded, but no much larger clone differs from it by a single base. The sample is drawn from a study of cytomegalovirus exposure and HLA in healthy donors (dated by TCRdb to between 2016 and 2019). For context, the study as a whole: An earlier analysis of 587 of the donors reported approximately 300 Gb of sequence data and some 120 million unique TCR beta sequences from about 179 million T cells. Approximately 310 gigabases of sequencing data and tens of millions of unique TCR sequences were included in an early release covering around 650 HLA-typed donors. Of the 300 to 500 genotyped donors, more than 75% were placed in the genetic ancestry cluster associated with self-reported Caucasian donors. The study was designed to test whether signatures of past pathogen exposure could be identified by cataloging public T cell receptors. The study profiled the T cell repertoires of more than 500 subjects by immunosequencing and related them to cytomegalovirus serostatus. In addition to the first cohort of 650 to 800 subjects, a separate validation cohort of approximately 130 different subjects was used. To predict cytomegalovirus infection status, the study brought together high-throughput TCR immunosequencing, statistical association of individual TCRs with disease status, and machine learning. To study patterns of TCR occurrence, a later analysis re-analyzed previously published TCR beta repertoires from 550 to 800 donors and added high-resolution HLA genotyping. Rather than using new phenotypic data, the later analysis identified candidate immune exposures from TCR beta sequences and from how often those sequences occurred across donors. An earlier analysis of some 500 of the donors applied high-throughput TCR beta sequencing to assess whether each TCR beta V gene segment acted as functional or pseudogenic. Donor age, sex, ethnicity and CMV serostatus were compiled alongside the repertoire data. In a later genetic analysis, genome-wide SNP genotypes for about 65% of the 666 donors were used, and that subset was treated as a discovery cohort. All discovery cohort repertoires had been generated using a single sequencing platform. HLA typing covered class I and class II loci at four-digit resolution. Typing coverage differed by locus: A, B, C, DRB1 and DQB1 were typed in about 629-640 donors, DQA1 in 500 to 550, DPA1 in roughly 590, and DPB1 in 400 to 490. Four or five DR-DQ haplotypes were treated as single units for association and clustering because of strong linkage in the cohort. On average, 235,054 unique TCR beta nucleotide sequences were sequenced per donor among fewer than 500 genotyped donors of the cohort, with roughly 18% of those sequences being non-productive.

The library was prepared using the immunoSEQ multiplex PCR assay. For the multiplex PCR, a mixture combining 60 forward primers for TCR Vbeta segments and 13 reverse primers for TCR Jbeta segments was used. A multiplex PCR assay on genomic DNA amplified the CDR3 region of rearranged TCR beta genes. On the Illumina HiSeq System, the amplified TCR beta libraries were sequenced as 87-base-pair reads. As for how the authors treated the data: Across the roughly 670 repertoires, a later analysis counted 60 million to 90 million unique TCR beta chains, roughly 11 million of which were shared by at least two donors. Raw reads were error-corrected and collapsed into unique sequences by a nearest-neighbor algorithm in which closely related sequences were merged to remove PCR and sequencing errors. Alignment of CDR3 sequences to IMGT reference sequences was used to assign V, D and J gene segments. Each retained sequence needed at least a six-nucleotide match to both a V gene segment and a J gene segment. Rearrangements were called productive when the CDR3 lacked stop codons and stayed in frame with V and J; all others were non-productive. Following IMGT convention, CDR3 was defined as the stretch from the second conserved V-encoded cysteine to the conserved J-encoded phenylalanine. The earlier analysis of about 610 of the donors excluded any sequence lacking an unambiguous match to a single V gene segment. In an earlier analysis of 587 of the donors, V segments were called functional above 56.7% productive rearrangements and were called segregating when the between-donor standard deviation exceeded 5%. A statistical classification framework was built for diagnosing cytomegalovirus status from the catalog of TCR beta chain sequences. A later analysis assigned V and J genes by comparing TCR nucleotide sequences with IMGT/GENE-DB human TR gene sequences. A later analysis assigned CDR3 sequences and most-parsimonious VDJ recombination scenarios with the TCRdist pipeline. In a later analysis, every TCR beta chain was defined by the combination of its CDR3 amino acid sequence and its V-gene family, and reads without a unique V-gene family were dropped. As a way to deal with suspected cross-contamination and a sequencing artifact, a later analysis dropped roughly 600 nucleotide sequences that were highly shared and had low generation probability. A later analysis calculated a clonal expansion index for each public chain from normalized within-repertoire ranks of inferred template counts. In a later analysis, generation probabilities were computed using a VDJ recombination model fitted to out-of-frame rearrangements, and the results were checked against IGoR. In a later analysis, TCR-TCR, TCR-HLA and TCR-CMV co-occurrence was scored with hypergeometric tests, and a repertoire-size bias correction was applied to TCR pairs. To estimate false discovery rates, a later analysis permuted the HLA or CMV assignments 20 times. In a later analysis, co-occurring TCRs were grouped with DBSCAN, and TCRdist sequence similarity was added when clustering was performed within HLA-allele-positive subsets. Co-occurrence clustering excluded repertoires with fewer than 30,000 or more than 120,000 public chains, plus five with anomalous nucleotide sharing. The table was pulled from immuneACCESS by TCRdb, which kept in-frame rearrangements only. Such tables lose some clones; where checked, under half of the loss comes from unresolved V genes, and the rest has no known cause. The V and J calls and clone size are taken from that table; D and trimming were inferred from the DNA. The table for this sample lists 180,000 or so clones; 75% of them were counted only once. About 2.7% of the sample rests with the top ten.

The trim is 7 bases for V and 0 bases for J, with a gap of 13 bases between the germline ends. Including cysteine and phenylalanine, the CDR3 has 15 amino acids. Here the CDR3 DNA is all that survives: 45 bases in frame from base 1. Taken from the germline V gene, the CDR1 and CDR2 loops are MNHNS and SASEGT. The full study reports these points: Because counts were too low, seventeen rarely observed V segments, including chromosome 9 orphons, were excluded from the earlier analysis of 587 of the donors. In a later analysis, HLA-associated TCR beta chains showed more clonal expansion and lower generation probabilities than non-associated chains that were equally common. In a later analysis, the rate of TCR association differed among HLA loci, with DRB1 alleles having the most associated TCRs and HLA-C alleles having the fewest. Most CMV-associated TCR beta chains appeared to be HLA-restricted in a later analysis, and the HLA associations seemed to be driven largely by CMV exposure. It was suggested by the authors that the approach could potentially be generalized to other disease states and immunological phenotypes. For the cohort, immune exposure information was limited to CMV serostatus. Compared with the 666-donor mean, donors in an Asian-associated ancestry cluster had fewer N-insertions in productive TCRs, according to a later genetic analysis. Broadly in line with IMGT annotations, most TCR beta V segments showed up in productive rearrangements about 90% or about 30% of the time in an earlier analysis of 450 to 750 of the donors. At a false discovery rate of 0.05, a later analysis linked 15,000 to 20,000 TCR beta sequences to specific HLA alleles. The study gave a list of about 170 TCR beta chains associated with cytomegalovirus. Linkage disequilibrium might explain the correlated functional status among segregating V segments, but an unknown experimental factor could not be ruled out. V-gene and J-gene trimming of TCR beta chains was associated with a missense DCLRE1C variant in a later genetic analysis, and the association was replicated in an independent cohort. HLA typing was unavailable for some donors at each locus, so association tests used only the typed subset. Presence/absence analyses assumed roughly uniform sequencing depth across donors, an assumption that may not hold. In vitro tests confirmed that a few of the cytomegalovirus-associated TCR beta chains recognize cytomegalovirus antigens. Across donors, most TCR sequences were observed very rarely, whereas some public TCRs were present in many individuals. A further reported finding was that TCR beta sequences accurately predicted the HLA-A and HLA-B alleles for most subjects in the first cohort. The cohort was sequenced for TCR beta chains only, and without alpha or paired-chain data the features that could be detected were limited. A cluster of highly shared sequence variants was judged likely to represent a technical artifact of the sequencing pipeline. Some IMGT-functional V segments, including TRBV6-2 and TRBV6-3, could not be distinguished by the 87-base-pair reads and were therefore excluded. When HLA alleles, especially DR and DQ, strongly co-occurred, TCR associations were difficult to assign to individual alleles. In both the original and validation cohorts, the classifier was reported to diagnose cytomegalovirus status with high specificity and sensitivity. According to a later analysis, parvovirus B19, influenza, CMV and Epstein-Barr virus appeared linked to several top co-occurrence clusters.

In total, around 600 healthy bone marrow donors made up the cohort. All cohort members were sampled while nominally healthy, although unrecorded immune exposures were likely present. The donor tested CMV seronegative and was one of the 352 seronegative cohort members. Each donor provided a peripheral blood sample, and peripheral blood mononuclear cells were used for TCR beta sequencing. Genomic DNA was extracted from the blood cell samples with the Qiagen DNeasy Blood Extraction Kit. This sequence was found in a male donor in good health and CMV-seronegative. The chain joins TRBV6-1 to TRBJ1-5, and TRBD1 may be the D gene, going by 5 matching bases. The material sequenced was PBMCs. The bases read TGTGCCAGCAAGCTCGACAGCGATAGCAATCAGCCCCAGCATTTT. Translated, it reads CASKLDSDSNQPQHF.